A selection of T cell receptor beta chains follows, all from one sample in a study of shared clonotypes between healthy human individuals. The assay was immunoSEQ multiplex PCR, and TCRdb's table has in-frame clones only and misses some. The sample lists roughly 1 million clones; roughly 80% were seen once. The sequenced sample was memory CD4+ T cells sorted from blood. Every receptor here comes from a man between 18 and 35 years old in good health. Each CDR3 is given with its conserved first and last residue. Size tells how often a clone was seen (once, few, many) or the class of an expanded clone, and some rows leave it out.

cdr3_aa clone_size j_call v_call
CASSLKGNGQYF few TRBJ2-7 TRBV21-1
CASSSGVGGASEQFF NA TRBJ2-1 TRBV18
CAIKGGEGTYEQYF NA TRBJ2-7 TRBV10-3
CASRGRGNTGELFF NA TRBJ2-2 TRBV28
CASSHGQGSTDTQYF NA TRBJ2-3 TRBV4-3
CASSRPSGGGSGNTIYF NA TRBJ1-3 TRBV7-6
CAISLTSGGIRTDTQYF few TRBJ2-3 TRBV10-3
CASRDRRETQYF NA TRBJ2-5 TRBV19
CASSQPQRGRSETQYF NA TRBJ2-5 TRBV4-1
CASSQARGQGGNNSPLHF NA TRBJ1-6 TRBV5-8
CASSEQGSTGELFF NA TRBJ2-2 TRBV6-5
CASSLDRDGNTIYF NA TRBJ1-3 TRBV7-8
CASRFLGGPNYGYTF NA TRBJ1-2 TRBV6-5
CASSQRRAGGGHEQYF few TRBJ2-7 TRBV14
CAWSPFSYEQYF NA TRBJ2-7 TRBV30
CASSLGHLIGELFF NA TRBJ2-2 TRBV11-2
CASSKQYTGELFF few TRBJ2-2 TRBV5-6
CAILAGVGDTQYF NA TRBJ2-3 TRBV10-3
CASSSLLREQYF NA NA TRBV28
CASSPQQGTANSYGYTF NA TRBJ1-2 TRBV19
CASSPGRYSYEQYF NA TRBJ2-7 TRBV18
CASSRDPTNEKLFF NA TRBJ1-4 TRBV10-2
CASSQTGFANYGYTF NA TRBJ1-2 TRBV6-1
CASSSTGGRDQPQHF NA TRBJ1-5 TRBV5-1
CASGAGGNEQFF few TRBJ2-1 TRBV19
CARSFRWQDQETQYF NA TRBJ2-5 TRBV5-3
CSAQSGDTQYF many TRBJ2-3 TRBV20-1
CASSPSWEGPSPLHF NA TRBJ1-6 TRBV18
CASSERSLSSGANVLTF many TRBJ2-6 TRBV6-1
CASSGRTATNEKLFF NA TRBJ1-4 TRBV5-8
CAWSTPGISYNSPLHF few TRBJ1-6 TRBV30
CASSPPGGQRTDTQYF NA TRBJ2-3 TRBV18
CASNSFMNTEAFF NA TRBJ1-1 TRBV19
CASSEGDGGGGDTQYF NA TRBJ2-3 TRBV10-2
CSVQGANEQYF NA TRBJ2-7 TRBV29-1
CAWSETSGPYEQYF once TRBJ2-7 TRBV30
CASSGGPVRPQHF once TRBJ1-5 TRBV2
CAISEASREDGYTF few TRBJ1-2 TRBV10-3
CASSRMAGSGTDTQYF NA TRBJ2-3 TRBV4-3
CASSLERGPEAFF NA TRBJ1-1 TRBV5-5
CASSPPYRGSTDTQYF NA TRBJ2-3 TRBV5-4
CASSPEVVRYGYTF NA TRBJ1-2 TRBV11-2
CATGGQEYYEQYF NA TRBJ2-7 TRBV10-3
CASSPQRPNTEAFF NA TRBJ1-1 TRBV28
CASSPGVNSNQPQHF NA TRBJ1-5 TRBV5-1
CSGDGTRNEQFF once TRBJ2-1 TRBV29-1
CATSPGTIDLREQYF NA TRBJ2-7 TRBV15
CASSESGATRGVNTEAFF NA TRBJ1-1 TRBV6-4
CASSLEPSGGPMKNIQYF NA TRBJ2-4 TRBV5-1
CASSPLGDRNQPQHF few TRBJ1-5 TRBV7-9
CASSRTAGRNTEAFF few TRBJ1-1 TRBV19
CASTNSGTGSTGELFF NA TRBJ2-2 TRBV5-1
CASSVTGNTEAFF few TRBJ1-1 TRBV25-1
CASSQVSMNTEAFF NA TRBJ1-1 TRBV14
CASSLGGPADTQYF NA TRBJ2-3 TRBV5-1
CASRWGGTGELFF NA TRBJ2-2 TRBV28
CAATQGMNTEAFF few TRBJ1-1 TRBV28